A single sample gave rise to the 3 T cell receptor beta chains below, sequenced in a study of shared clonotypes between healthy human individuals. The data were produced by immunoSEQ multiplex PCR, yet TCRdb's version contains in-frame clones alone and is incomplete. Among about 2.3 million clones listed, over 85% were seen once. The sequencing input was naive CD4+ T cells from PBMCs. Subset meaning: CD45RA+ positively selected. All receptors derive from a man aged 18 to 35 in good health. Some clones in this sample may be carry-over from other donors' samples.

Note on this clone: This same CDR3 is encoded by further DNA sequences in the sample. This chain uses TRBV2 with TRBJ2-5; weak D call: TRBD2 (5 bases). The CDR3 loop spans 11 amino acids. From germline, CDR1 is SNHLY and CDR2 FYNNEI. V lost 5 bases, J lost 5 bases, and 6 bases lay in between. The CDR3 DNA follows: TGTGCCAGCAGTCCGGGGGAGACCCAGTACTTC. Translating it yields CASSPGETQYF.

This clone was seen only once. At one of its ends the junction is not consistent with the germline gene, which may arise from a read error. CDR3: CASSLKTGLWDF. The CDR3 DNA is TGTGCCAGCAGCTTAAAGACAGGGCTTTGGGATTTT. V gene TRBV5-8 combines with J gene TRBJ1-5; 7 nucleotides match TRBD1. CDR1 and CDR2 (germline): SGHTS, YDEGEE. CDR3 length equals 12 residues.

V usage is TRBV6-5 and J usage is TRBJ2-7, with a weak D call TRBD1 (5 bases). This CDR3 is 15 amino acids long. Between the trimmed V and J ends, which lost 3 bases and 0 bases, there was a span of 12 bases. The germline gives CDR1 MNHEY, CDR2 SVGAGI. The CDR3 DNA reads TGTGCCAGCAGTTATATTTTGGGGCGCTCCTACGAGCAGTACTTC. This sequence encodes CASSYILGRSYEQYF.